Following are 21 T cell receptor beta chains from one sample sequenced in a study of T cell responses to AZD1222 COVID-19 vaccine. Clones were sequenced by immunoSEQ multiplex PCR, and TCRdb holds only the in-frame ones, with some missing. The sample holds roughly 140,000 clones, approximately 90% seen once. The sequences come from peripheral blood, collected on day 0 of AZD1222 vaccination. Receptors were obtained from an adult in good health.

This chain links TRBV7-8 with TRBJ2-3; 7 bases fit TRBD2. The CDR3 runs 17 residues. The germline CDR1 and CDR2 sequences are SGHVS and FQNEAQ. J lost 2 bases, V lost 1 base, and 9 bases had no gene match. The chain's CDR3 is CASSLVLREPNTDTQYF. In nucleotides, the CDR3 is TGTGCCAGCAGCTTAGTTTTGCGGGAGCCAAACACAGATACGCAGTATTTT.

This clone was seen just once. This sequence joins TRBV5-1 and TRBJ1-4, with TRBD1 matching over 8 bases. CDR1 and CDR2 (germline): SGHRS, YFSETQ. Trimming cost V 0 bases and J 4 bases; bases outside gene matches: 2. The CDR3 has 15 amino acids. CDR3: CASSLGGQVNEKLFF. The CDR3 DNA reads as TGCGCCAGCAGCTTGGGGGGACAGGTTAATGAAAAACTGTTTTTT.

With regard to this clone: Other nucleotide sequences in the sample specify the same CDR3. The rearrangement links TRBV2 to TRBJ1-1, with 7 bases lining up with TRBD1. Looked up from germline, CDR1 is SNHLY and CDR2 is FYNNEI. The CDR3 spans 13 residues. After removal of 6 bases from V and 0 bases from J, the junction contained 1 base not matched to a gene. The CDR3 DNA is TGTGCCAGCAGGGGACAGATGAACACTGAAGCTTTCTTT. It translates to CASRGQMNTEAFF.

V gene TRBV28 combines with J gene TRBJ1-2; TRBD1 matches at 8 bases. Trimming at V came to 3 bases and at J to 7 bases, leaving 7 bases not matched to a gene. The length of the CDR3 is 14 residues. CDR1 is MDHEN and CDR2 is SYDVKM in the germline V gene. The CDR3 region is CASSFPPGGFGYTF. As DNA, the CDR3 is TGTGCCAGCAGTTTCCCGCCAGGGGGCTTTGGCTACACCTTC.

This clone was recorded only once. This chain connects TRBV3-1 (or the pseudogene TRBV3-2) to TRBJ2-7; maybe TRBD2 (6 bases). Germline V gives CDR1 LGHDT, CDR2 YNNKEL (reference sequence). The CDR3 has 16 amino acids. V was cut by 0 bases and J by 5 bases, with 17 bases left in between. CDR3 nucleotide sequence: TGTGCCAGCAGCCAAGAGACCCGACGGAGGGCCGACGAGCAGTACTTC. Amino acids: CASSQETRRRADEQYF.

The J gene is TRBJ2-1, the V gene TRBV19; D call uncertain. This CDR3 is built from 13 residues. V lost 6 bases to trimming and J lost 8 bases, with 14 bases between them. The germline V gene encodes CDR1 LNHDA and CDR2 SQIVND (reference sequence). The CDR3: CASSPFDGYEQFF. The CDR3 region has the DNA TGTGCCAGTAGCCCTTTCGATGGCTATGAGCAGTTCTTC.

V is TRBV5-5 and J is TRBJ2-1; weak D call: TRBD1 (6 bases). The length of the CDR3 is 14 residues. The ends were cut back, 0 bases at V and 4 bases at J, with 8 bases in the middle. The germline V gene has CDR1 SGHKS and CDR2 YYEKEE (reference sequence). In nucleotides, the CDR3 is TGTGCCAGCAGCTTGGCGGGGACATACAATGAGCAGTTCTTC. Its translation: CASSLAGTYNEQFF.

This CDR3 is CAWAGAGFSYNEQFF. The CDR3 DNA reads TGTGCCTGGGCTGGAGCGGGGTTCTCCTACAATGAGCAGTTCTTC. The chain is built from TRBV30 and TRBJ2-1; 7 nucleotides line up with TRBD2. V shed 5 bases, J shed 0 bases, and the junction held 7 bases outside the gene matches. The CDR3 extends over 15 amino acids. CDR1 and CDR2 from the germline V gene are GTSNPN and SVGIG (reference sequence). The full variable domain, with the rest looked up from reference TRBV30 and TRBJ2-1, is SQTIHQWPATLVQPVGSPLSLECTVEGTSNPNLYWYRQAAGRGLQLLFYSVGIGQISSEVPQNLSASRPQDRQFILSSKKLLLSDSGFYLCAWAGAGFSYNEQFFGPGTRLTVL.

V is TRBV2 and J is TRBJ1-3, with 8 bases lining up with TRBD1. CDR1 is SNHLY and CDR2 is FYNNEI in the germline V gene. The CDR3 runs 16 residues. Losses at the gene ends were 4 bases for V and 1 base for J; bases not matched to a gene: 6. CDR3 nucleotides: TGTGCCAGCAGTGTTCAGGGGGCCATTTCTGGAAACACCATATATTTT. Translated, it gives CASSVQGAISGNTIYF.

The genes are TRBV24-1 and TRBJ2-5; the D gene is possibly TRBD2 (6 bases). The V gene lost 3 bases and the J gene lost 5 bases, with 18 bases spanning the gap. The CDR3 is 16 amino acids. From germline, CDR1 is KGHDR and CDR2 SFDVKD. The CDR3 region is CATSDPQESAGETQYF. Written as DNA, the CDR3 is TGTGCCACCAGTGATCCTCAAGAGAGCGCGGGGGAGACCCAGTACTTC.

The rearrangement links TRBV7-8 to TRBJ2-5; D uncertain. Trimming shortened V by 1 base and J by 1 base, and 10 bases separated the two germline ends. This CDR3 contains 15 residues. Germline values: CDR1 SGHVS, CDR2 FQNEAQ. Here the CDR3 reads CASSLVPGRQETQYF. The CDR3 DNA follows: TGTGCCAGCAGCTTAGTGCCCGGACGCCAAGAGACCCAGTACTTC.

This sequence joins TRBV6-5 and TRBJ2-1; tentative D call: TRBD1 (6 bases). This CDR3 is built from 16 residues. The germline V gene has CDR1 MNHEY and CDR2 SVGAGI. Trimming took off 5 bases at V and 6 bases at J, with 20 bases between the two ends. The CDR3 region is CASSNYPPDSSNEQFF. The CDR3, as DNA: TGTGCCAGCAGTAACTACCCACCGGACAGCTCCAATGAGCAGTTCTTC.

The V gene is TRBV15, the J gene TRBJ2-2; D possibly corresponds to TRBD2 (5 bases). This CDR3 has 18 amino acids. In germline, CDR1 is LNHNV, CDR2 YYDKDF (reference sequence). V was clipped by 4 bases and J by 6 bases, with 24 bases between them. Here the CDR3 reads CATSKRWTPAELSGELFF. Written as DNA, the CDR3 is TGTGCCACCAGCAAACGATGGACTCCGGCCGAACTATCCGGGGAGCTGTTTTTT.

The chain combines TRBV5-1 with TRBJ1-2, with a possible D match to TRBD1 (5 bases). The CDR3 extends over 19 amino acids. Germline lookup yields CDR1 SGHRS and CDR2 YFSETQ. V was clipped by 2 bases and J by 2 bases, with 25 bases between them. As DNA, the CDR3 is TGCGCCAGCAGCTTTATAGATCGCCCAAGCCAGGGAGGGAACTATGGCTACACCTTC. Its protein is CASSFIDRPSQGGNYGYTF.

The chain joins TRBV19 to TRBJ2-5; 8 bases are shared with TRBD2. From germline, CDR1 is LNHDA and CDR2 SQIVND (reference sequence). The J segment lost 5 bases and the V segment lost 3 bases, leaving 11 bases of the junction unmatched. CDR3 length: 16 amino acids. CDR3 bases: TGTGCCAGTAGTATGCAGGAAGCGGGAGCCTTTGAGACCCAGTACTTC. It is translated as CASSMQEAGAFETQYF.

This clone occurred a few times. The chain has TRBV3-1 (or the pseudogene TRBV3-2) and TRBJ1-2; D perhaps matches TRBD1 (5 bases). Trimming shortened V by 3 bases and J by 4 bases, and 9 bases separated the two germline ends. The CDR3 covers 13 residues. The V gene's germline CDR1 is LGHDT and CDR2 YNNKEL (reference sequence). This CDR3 reads CASSQGLLYGYTF. In DNA, the CDR3 is TGTGCCAGCAGCCAGGGACTCCTCTATGGCTACACCTTC.

In this sample, this clone turned up once. At one boundary the junction diverges from the germline segment, which might be a read error. The chain has TRBV7-2 and TRBJ1-5; D unresolved. The CDR3 length is 13 residues. CDR1 and CDR2 from the germline V gene are SGHTA and FQGNSA. The CDR3 region has the DNA TGTGCCAGCAGCATAGCGATCGATCAGCCCCAGCATTTT. Translation gives CASSIAIDQPQHF.

The table lists this clone with a count of one. The gene calls are TRBV25-1 and TRBJ2-1; D ambiguous. V was shortened by 4 bases and J by 4 bases, with 14 bases between the two germline ends. The CDR3 spans 15 residues. CDR1 is MGHDK, CDR2 SYGVNS, per germline. CDR3 residues: CASSGFQDGYNEQFF. The CDR3 DNA follows: TGTGCCAGCAGTGGATTCCAGGACGGTTACAATGAGCAGTTCTTC.

The chain uses TRBV18 and TRBJ2-1, with TRBD2 matching over 7 bases. J lost 1 base, V lost 5 bases, and 8 bases had no gene match. Germline V lookup: CDR1 KGHSH, CDR2 LQKENI. The CDR3 is 16 amino acids. The CDR3 reads CASSSIAGQSYNEQFF. The CDR3 coding sequence is TGTGCCAGCTCATCGATAGCGGGCCAATCCTACAATGAGCAGTTCTTC.

The V call is TRBV7-2, the J call TRBJ1-5; TRBD1 matches at 9 bases. CDR3 length: 14 amino acids. The germline gives CDR1 SGHTA, CDR2 FQGNSA. V gave up 5 bases and J gave up 6 bases; unmatched junction bases: 5. CDR3 region: CASSPTGGGQPQHF. For the CDR3, the DNA is TGTGCCAGCAGCCCTACAGGGGGCGGTCAGCCCCAGCATTTT.

V is TRBV11-2 and J is TRBJ1-5, with 9 bases fitting TRBD1. The CDR3 length is 15 residues. J lost 5 bases, V lost 0 bases, and 2 bases had no gene match. Germline V lookup: CDR1 SGHAT, CDR2 FQNNGV. The CDR3 region is CASSLEQGAYQPQHF. The CDR3 nucleotides are TGTGCCAGCAGCTTAGAACAGGGGGCTTATCAGCCCCAGCATTTT. The variable domain in full, completed from reference TRBV11-2 and TRBJ1-5, reads EAGVAQSPRYKIIEKRQSVAFWCNPISGHATLYWYQQILGQGPKLLIQFQNNGVVDDSQLPKDRFSAERLKGVDSTLKIQPAKLEDSAVYLCASSLEQGAYQPQHFGDGTRLSIL.